The T cell receptor (beta chain) described here comes from a study of beta chain features in type 1 diabetes. Study-wide points: Shortening that was moderate but significant affected the TCRB CDR3s of Type 1 diabetes patients in all four CD4+ subsets. Within the patient group, naive, central memory and Treg TCRB repertoires appeared more similar to each other than within healthy donors. Type 1 diabetes patients had fewer VDJ junction insertions and more deletions. The study left unresolved whether HLA type influences TCRB rearrangement.

Sequenced material consisted of expressed TCRB transcripts (all of the isolated RNA was reverse transcribed). Produced via immunoSEQ multiplex PCR; TCRdb's table is partial and in-frame only. The sample lists some 240,000 clones, approximately 16% seen once, with more than 0.075% in the top ten. This clone was observed once. As yet, its antigen is unknown. This CDR3 region has 14 residues. Germline loops: CDR1 MDHEN, CDR2 SYDVKM. V lost 2 bases, J lost 0 bases, and 8 bases lay in between. The sequence was obtained from a man under 40 with type 1 diabetes. The V and J genes are TRBV28 and TRBJ2-7, with D possibly being TRBD2 (5 bases). The sequencing input was naive CD4+ T cells from blood. The chain's CDR3 is CASSLVGISYEQYF. Here the CDR3 DNA reads TGTGCCAGCAGTTTAGTCGGGATCTCCTACGAGCAGTACTTC.